This entry is about one T cell receptor (beta chain). The sample originates from a study of T cells in Graves' hyperthyroidism and ophthalmopathy. With V trimmed by 1 base and J by 9 bases, 10 bases remained unmatched. This CDR3 region has 17 residues. In germline, CDR1 is SGHTA, CDR2 FQGTGA. Authors of the study amplified TCR beta CDR3 regions from RNA transcripts. Primed by the HTBI set, a first-round RT-PCR was run on the TCR CDR3. One entry per CDR3 protein, called by TCRdb with MiXCR from the multiplex PCR reads. The data hold approximately 610,000 distinct CDR3 sequences, with approximately 15% observed a single time.

Sequenced input: blood. This sequence was found in a woman younger than 30 with Graves' hyperthyroidism. This chain joins TRBV7-3 and TRBJ1-6; TRBD1 matches 9 bases. CDR3: CASSLKGRDRAFSPLHF. The CDR3 DNA is TGTGCCAGCAGCTTAAAAGGGAGGGACAGGGCCTTTTCACCCCTCCACTTT.